The entry below gives a single T cell receptor beta chain sequence along with its context. CDR1 and CDR2 from the germline V gene are LNHDA and SQIVND (reference sequence). V was shortened by 2 bases and J by 2 bases, with 7 bases between the two germline ends. This CDR3 is 14 amino acids long. Method: immunoSEQ multiplex PCR; TCRdb's copy keeps in-frame clones and lacks some. Of around 300,000 clones listed, approximately 91% are singletons. The sample comes from a study of blood T cell repertoires in COVID-19. In the study overall: Sources were T cells, B-cell-depleted T cells, or PBMCs; the material itself was cDNA or gDNA.

This sequence joins TRBV19 and TRBJ1-5; possibly TRBD1 for D (5 bases). The TCR was taken from a man in his late teens or twenties with active or convalescent COVID-19. Input material: peripheral blood. CDR3 nucleotide sequence: TGTGCCAGTAGTATATCCAGGGGCAATCAGCCCCAGCATTTT. This sequence encodes CASSISRGNQPQHF.